The entry below gives a single T cell receptor beta chain sequence along with its context. Sequenced by immunoSEQ multiplex PCR; TCRdb stores in-frame clones only, minus some. Of around 64,000 clones in the sample, 90% to 95% were seen once. This sample was taken from a study of blood T cell repertoires in COVID-19. This CDR3 region has 13 residues. Germline V gene sequence: CDR1 SEHNR, CDR2 FQNEAQ (reference sequence). Trimming took 5 bases from V and 6 from J; bases not matched to a gene: 6. This TCR was sampled from a human donor in a cohort sampled during active COVID-19. This chain links TRBV7-9 with TRBJ1-2, with 7 bases lining up with TRBD1. Sequenced sample: peripheral blood. DNA of the CDR3: TGTGCCAGCAGCCCCGGGACAGCAAATGGCTACACCTTC. As protein: CASSPGTANGYTF.